This T cell receptor beta chain derives from a study of chemoradiotherapy in HPV16-positive cancers (dated by TCRdb to between 2021 and 2023). Describing the broader study: Candidate HPV-specific T-cell clones and common TCR motifs were defined by functional T-cell assays performed on cells from two HPV16-positive patients. The candidate HPV-specific TCRs and motifs were then tracked in TCR repertoires from about 90 patients with HPV-related cancers. The study asked whether T-cell immunity against the HPV oncoproteins E6 and E7 changes during chemoradiotherapy and whether it affects survival. Here is what the overall study found, with its caveats: In HPV16-positive patients, expansion of HPV-responsive T cells during chemoradiotherapy was found to be associated with improved recurrence-free survival. Expansion of candidate HPV-specific clones and E7-related TCR motifs was observed in the tumor microenvironment during treatment, whereas no such expansion was observed for non-HPV-specific T cells. The functional definition of HPV-specific T cells came from only a couple of HPV16-positive patients, and the survival association was reported for HPV16-positive patients.

Turning to this clone: The antigen it recognizes is unknown. The sample holds no much larger clone one base away, and base qualities are not on file.

Repertoires were sampled repeatedly over the course of chemoradiotherapy so that clonal expansion in the tumor microenvironment could be followed. The method behind the library was the immunoSEQ multiplex PCR assay. As stored in TCRdb, this immuneACCESS dataset retains in-frame rearrangements with V and J assigned. A fraction of the clones does not appear; measured against another copy, unresolved V genes explain less than half of the discrepancy, and the remainder lacks a known reason. The sample has about 1,800 clones on record, almost 80% of them singletons. 9.8% of the sample is held by the ten biggest clonotypes. Per the germline V gene, SGDLS is the CDR1 and YYNGEE is the CDR2. V and J are truncated by 0 bases and 4 bases respectively, leaving an intervening sequence of 9 bases. The CDR3 sequence holds 14 residues, the cysteine and phenylalanine included. Of all the DNA, just the CDR3 is kept, 42 bases in frame from base 1.

This sequence originates from a human donor with HPV-associated anogenital cancer. The sequencing here drew on tumor tissue, taken from a patient who underwent chemoradiotherapy. The sequence links TRBV9 to TRBJ2-3; confidence is insufficient to name the D gene. The CDR3: CASSVAASPDTQYF. The DNA sequence is as follows: TGTGCCAGCAGCGTAGCTGCCAGCCCAGATACGCAGTATTTT.